This TCR beta chain is drawn from a study of OX40 agonist ivuxolimab in advanced cancers. Study at large: Patients received the agonistic anti-OX40 (CD134) antibody ivuxolimab.

The CDR3 spans 13 residues. From germline, CDR1 is LNHNV and CDR2 YYDKDF (reference sequence). V lost 6 bases, J lost 3 bases, and 5 bases stayed unmatched. Study-level findings and limits: Part of the nonresponder group also had normalized T-cell clonal expansion that was low. The work left the antigen specificity of expanded peripheral T cells undetermined. Compared with CD4+, CD8+ T cells on average had more expanded clones.

In the case of this clone: What it binds is unknown.

Measured with immunoSEQ multiplex PCR; TCRdb has only the in-frame clones, and not every one. This sample has approximately 74,000 clones, with about four fifths found just once. The sequencing used CD4+ or CD8+ T cells sorted from blood, collected in a trial of the OX40 agonist ivuxolimab. The receptor was derived from an adult with an advanced solid tumor such as melanoma, head and neck, liver or kidney cancer. This sequence joins TRBV15 and TRBJ2-7, with 7 bases fitting TRBD1. The CDR3 coding sequence is TGTGCCACCAGAAGGGACAGCTTCTACGAGCAGTACTTC. It is translated as CATRRDSFYEQYF.